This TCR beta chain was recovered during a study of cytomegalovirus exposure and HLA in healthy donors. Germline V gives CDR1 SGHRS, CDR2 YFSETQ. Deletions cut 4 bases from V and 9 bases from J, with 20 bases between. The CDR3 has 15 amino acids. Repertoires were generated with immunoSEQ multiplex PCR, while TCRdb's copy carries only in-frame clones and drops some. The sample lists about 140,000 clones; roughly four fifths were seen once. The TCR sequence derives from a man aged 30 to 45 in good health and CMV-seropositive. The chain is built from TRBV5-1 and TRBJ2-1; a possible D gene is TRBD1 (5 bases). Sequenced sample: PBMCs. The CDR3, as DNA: TGCGCCAGCAGCCGGGCACAGGCCCTACCAATTGAGCAGTTCTTC. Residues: CASSRAQALPIEQFF.